The present T cell receptor (beta chain) was sequenced within a study of shared clonotypes between healthy human individuals (dated by TCRdb to the early 2020s). For the wider study: A couple of women and a few men aged 18 to 49 years were included in the cohort. For each donor, CD4 naive and CD4 memory were each given three plates, CD8 naive was given two plates, and CD8 memory was given one plate. Blood TCR repertoires of four to six healthy adults were deeply sequenced to estimate repertoire size and the extent of clonotype sharing between individuals. Different laboratories and diverse techniques were used to prepare libraries and sequence TCR repertoires, to increase sequencing depth and limit assay-specific biases. Per donor, leukapheresis produced somewhere between about 0.8 and 9.5 billion PBMCs.

TCR CDR3 regions were amplified from genomic DNA by multiplex PCR using the deep immunoSEQ assay. For each cell subset, the extracted genomic DNA was distributed evenly across all wells of several immunoSEQ 96-well plates, and each plate served as one replicate. Each replicate PCR for sorted subsets received around 210 ng genomic DNA, equal to 30,000 or so T cell genomes. Purified libraries were quantified with a Qubit 3.0 fluorometer, sized on a Bioanalyzer 2100, and re-quantified with the KAPA Library Quantification kit. Each immunoSEQ 96-well plate was sequenced on its own single-read 150-cycle Illumina NextSeq 550 flow cell. The study's processing was this. Because the immunoSEQ output held only junctional sequences and lacked quality scores, the filtering could not match the filtering applied to full-length reads. Sequences were annotated with PyIR, a Python wrapper for IgBLAST v1.9, using IMGT germline references to assign V/J genes and CDR3. Any read was removed if the V/J assignment was weak (E-value above 1e-6), the CDR3 was missing, or the read contained stop codons, out-of-frame junctions, or ambiguous translated residues. V3J clonotypes were defined by identical inferred V gene, J gene, and CDR3 amino acid sequence. Percentage overlap between repertoires was computed as shared unique clonotypes divided by the size of the smaller repertoire. Richness of each repertoire was evaluated using RTK rarefaction, the Chao1 estimator, and Recon v2.1 estimates of unobserved clonotypes. Generation probabilities for all TCRbeta clonotypes obtained by the gDNA method from several donors were computed using OLGA. TCRdb took this table from immuneACCESS and kept in-frame rearrangements with V and J called. Such tables lack part of the clones; where checked against another copy, unresolved V genes explain under half of the gap, and the rest is unexplained. V, J and clone size are those of that table, while D and trimming were read from the DNA. In this sample the table shows around 300,000 clones, 80% to 90% of which occur a single time. The top ten hold about 16% of the sample.

Points on this clone: Its antigen remains undetermined. Per-base quality was not reported, and no clone a single base away is much larger than it.

Healthy HIV-negative adults with no recently reported acute infections or vaccinations were included as donors. Every donor was a Caucasian adult residing in Nashville, Tennessee, USA. CD8 memory samples were composed of magnetically selected CD45RO+ cells combined with CCR7-negative CD45RA+ effector memory (TemRA) cells. Blood was collected by leukapheresis, and PBMCs were isolated by Ficoll-Histopaque density gradient centrifugation and then cryopreserved in liquid nitrogen vapor phase. Purity and quantity of every magnetically sorted T cell population were checked by analytical flow cytometry. Genomic DNA was isolated from every sorted fraction and measured by UV absorbance on a Nanodrop 2000c. Overall study results and their limits: Clonotypes shared by all four sorted-subset donors showed higher generation probabilities than non-shared clonotypes. Because the study included only a small number of donors, the genetic and exposure-history diversity represented was limited. Pairwise subsampling led to the expectation that sequencing depth would affect the degree of clonotype sharing among donors. Naive subsets generally had larger estimated clonotype richness than memory subsets. Incomplete sequencing was indicated by rarefaction of sorted-subset datasets, despite the large sequencing depth. Across a few donors, approximately 5% of naive CD4, roughly 3.4% of naive CD8, 2% to 2.5% of memory CD4, and approximately 0.42% of memory CD8 clonotypes were shared. Sampling was restricted to blood, and TCR repertoires in tissue are likely to differ from TCR repertoires in blood.

For this chain, trimming is 2 bases at the V end and 4 bases at the J end, and the number of junction bases without a gene match is 1. The germline V gene encodes CDR1 MNHEY and CDR2 SVGAGI. Its CDR3 holds 13 amino acids, cysteine through phenylalanine. Solely the CDR3 DNA is kept, with 39 bases framed from the first base. This chain is built from TRBV6-5 and TRBJ2-7; TRBD2 aligns with 8 central bases. This receptor was obtained from a man younger than 35 in good health. The material sequenced was memory CD8+ T cells sorted from blood. This specimen's cell subset or site label, per the study, means: CD45RO+ cells pooled with CCR7-negative TemRA cells. The nucleotides read TGTGCCAGCAGTTACCGGGAGGGTTACGAGCAGTACTTC. This sequence encodes CASSYREGYEQYF.